Below are 22 T cell receptor beta chains sequenced from a single sample in a study of blood T cells in healthy people across ages. Alongside a J-beta primer mix, a sample-barcoded 5' primer served in a second PCR lasting about 7 to 11 cycles. TCRdb reanalysed the 5' RACE reads using MiXCR and keeps one entry per CDR3 protein. The sample yields 1.8 million or so distinct CDR3 sequences, about two fifths seen once. The specimen sequenced was blood. The receptor source for this set is a human donor in good health.

The chain is built from TRBV6-2 or TRBV6-3 and TRBJ1-2; 7 positions agree with TRBD1. The J segment lost 4 bases and the V segment lost 6 bases, leaving 14 bases of the junction unmatched. The CDR3 length is 16 residues. The germline gives CDR1 MNHEY, CDR2 SVGEGT. This CDR3 reads CASSRGTAPIFYGYTF. The CDR3 DNA reads as TGTGCCAGCAGCCGAGGGACAGCACCCATCTTCTATGGCTACACCTTC.

This clonotype was found a few times. The genes are TRBV20-1 and TRBJ2-1; a possible D gene is TRBD1 (6 bases). The V gene's germline CDR1 is DFQATT and CDR2 SNEGSKA (reference sequence). Trimming cost V 1 base and J 0 bases, with 16 bases left between them. The CDR3 is 17 amino acids. In DNA, the CDR3 is TGCAGTGCTAGAGTGTTTGGGGGCAGGGGCTCCTACAATGAGCAGTTCTTC. Translation: CSARVFGGRGSYNEQFF.

To note about this clonotype: The junction departs from the called germline gene at one end, perhaps through a read error. The rearrangement links TRBV7-9 to TRBJ1-4; no definite D call. CDR1 and CDR2 from the germline V gene are SEHNR and FQNEAQ (reference sequence). This CDR3 region has 15 residues. CDR3 protein: CASSSPDGPPEKLFF. The DNA of the CDR3 is TGTGCCAGCAGCTCCCCGGACGGGCCACCCGAAAAGCTGTTTTTT.

The V and J genes are TRBV4-1 and TRBJ1-1; D is possibly TRBD1 (5 bases). Trimming cost V 1 base and J 0 bases, with 24 bases left between them. Germline values: CDR1 MGHRA, CDR2 YSYEKL. The CDR3 consists of 20 residues. CDR3 in amino acids: CASSQVLLPTQAGMNTEAFF. Here the CDR3 DNA reads TGCGCCAGCAGCCAAGTACTCCTCCCTACACAGGCAGGGATGAACACTGAAGCTTTCTTT.

The V call is TRBV15, the J call TRBJ1-4; 12 bases fit TRBD1. V gave up 0 bases and J gave up 4 bases; unmatched junction bases: 15. The CDR3 extends over 21 amino acids. Germline assignment: CDR1 LNHNV and CDR2 YYDKDF (reference sequence). The CDR3 loop reads CATSRDPDESGTGGFNEKLFF. In DNA, the CDR3 is TGTGCCACCAGCAGAGATCCCGACGAATCCGGGACAGGGGGCTTTAATGAAAAACTGTTTTTT.

The chain carries TRBV9 and TRBJ2-7, with TRBD1 identical over 12 bases. The V and J ends lost 2 bases and 3 bases, in that order; junction bases with no gene match: 6. Germline V gene data show CDR1 as SGDLS and CDR2 as YYNGEE. The CDR3 loop spans 16 amino acids. The CDR3 loop is CASSVSGTGGFYEQYF. In DNA, the CDR3 is TGTGCCAGCAGCGTCTCCGGGACAGGGGGCTTCTACGAGCAGTACTTC.

This clonotype was seen a handful of times. The chain joins TRBV6-5 to TRBJ2-7; 9 bases are shared with TRBD1. Per germline, CDR1 MNHEY and CDR2 SVGAGI. V shed 6 bases, J shed 4 bases, and the junction held 7 bases outside the gene matches. The CDR3 spans 14 residues. This chain's CDR3 is CASREGQGTYEQYF. The CDR3 coding sequence is TGTGCCAGCAGGGAGGGACAGGGCACGTACGAGCAGTACTTC.

This chain links TRBV20-1 with TRBJ2-5, with a weak D call TRBD1 (5 bases). The CDR3 contains 14 residues. V was clipped by 2 bases and J by 1 base, with 11 bases between them. Germline V lookup: CDR1 DFQATT, CDR2 SNEGSKA (reference sequence). The CDR3 region is CSARYWTTQETQYF. The CDR3 DNA sequence: TGCAGTGCTAGATACTGGACAACCCAAGAGACCCAGTACTTC.

This chain links TRBV15 with TRBJ2-4; D is possibly TRBD1 or TRBD2 (5 bases each). V lost 0 bases, J lost 13 bases, and 10 bases lay in between. This CDR3 is built from 12 residues. CDR1 is LNHNV and CDR2 is YYDKDF in the germline V gene (reference sequence). CDR3 in DNA: TGTGCCACCAGCAGAGATCGGGACCCCCAGTACTTC. This translates into CATSRDRDPQYF.

This clonotype was observed a few times. The chain carries TRBV6-2 or TRBV6-3 and TRBJ2-2; perhaps TRBD1 as D (5 bases). The length of the CDR3 is 14 residues. The germline gives CDR1 MNHEY, CDR2 SVGEGT. The germline V and J ends were trimmed by 6 bases and 0 bases, with 8 bases remaining between them. CDR3 nucleotides: TGTGCCAGCAGGGAACAGGCGAACACCGGGGAGCTGTTTTTT. Amino acid sequence: CASREQANTGELFF.

The V call is TRBV7-9, the J call TRBJ2-5; 12 bases agree with TRBD2. This CDR3 is 16 amino acids long. Germline assignment: CDR1 SEHNR and CDR2 FQNEAQ (reference sequence). V shed 1 base, J shed 5 bases, and the junction held 5 bases outside the gene matches. CDR3 loop: CASSLEGLAGYETQYF. The CDR3 nucleotides are TGTGCCAGCAGCTTAGAGGGACTAGCGGGTTACGAGACCCAGTACTTC.

In this sample, this clonotype turned up once. One junction end does not reproduce the germline sequence, and a read error may be involved. The chain recombines TRBV3-1 with TRBJ1-2; possibly TRBD1 for D (5 bases). The length of the CDR3 is 15 residues. CDR1 is LGHDT, CDR2 YNNKEL, per germline (reference sequence). This CDR3 reads CAGSLRTLPNYGYTF. In nucleotides, the CDR3 is TGTGCCGGCAGCCTAAGGACACTCCCTAACTATGGCTACACCTTC. Complete variable domain (other parts from reference TRBV3-1 and TRBJ1-2): DTAVSQTPKYLVTQMGNDKSIKCEQNLGHDTMYWYKQDSKKFLKIMFSYNNKELIINETVPNRFSPKSPDKAHLNLHINSLELGDSAVYFCAGSLRTLPNYGYTFGSGTRLTVV.

This chain uses TRBV5-6 with TRBJ2-2, with D unclear. CDR3 length: 12 amino acids. Germline loops: CDR1 SGHDT, CDR2 YYEEEE. V was cut by 6 bases and J by 0 bases, with 3 bases left in between. The CDR3 region has the DNA TGTGCCAGCATGGCGAACACCGGGGAGCTGTTTTTT. Translation gives CASMANTGELFF.

This clonotype came up a few times. V is TRBV2 and J is TRBJ2-3; D not certain. CDR1 and CDR2 from the germline V gene are SNHLY and FYNNEI. With 2 bases removed from V and 7 bases from J, the gap between germline ends came to 10 bases. The CDR3 runs 13 residues. The CDR3 DNA reads as TGTGCCAGCAGTGAAAATCGCTTTCATACGCAGTATTTT. This translates into CASSENRFHTQYF.

The chain couples TRBV11-3 to TRBJ1-5; D remains ambiguous. The CDR3 contains 13 residues. V lost 5 bases to trimming and J lost 5 bases, with 10 bases between them. Germline values: CDR1 SGHNT, CDR2 YENEEA. The CDR3 DNA sequence: TGTGCCAGCAGCCCAGACGCGGATCAGCCCCAGCATTTT. Protein: CASSPDADQPQHF.

The chain carries TRBV9 and TRBJ2-3, with TRBD2 matching over 13 bases. V was clipped by 1 base and J by 3 bases; unmatched bases: 17. CDR1 and CDR2 from the germline V gene are SGDLS and YYNGEE. The CDR3 covers 21 residues. CDR3 loop: CASSVTPFIRLAGGLTDTQYF. Here the CDR3 DNA reads TGTGCCAGCAGCGTAACCCCTTTTATCCGACTAGCGGGGGGCCTGACAGATACGCAGTATTTT.

This clonotype was detected a few times. This rearrangement joins TRBV6-6 to TRBJ1-1; 7 nucleotides line up with TRBD1. The CDR3 length is 12 residues. In germline, CDR1 is MNHNY, CDR2 SVGAGI (reference sequence). The junction had 3 bases not matched to a gene; V was cut back by 6 bases and J by 5 bases. In DNA, the CDR3 is TGTGCCAGCAGGCTCAGGGGGACTGAAGCTTTCTTT. Protein product: CASRLRGTEAFF.

As to this clonotype: A junction boundary mismatches the germline segment, possibly from a read error. The genes are TRBV4-3 and TRBJ1-1; D unclear. The CDR3 is 14 residues long. Germline V gene sequence: CDR1 LGHNA, CDR2 YSLEER. DNA of the CDR3: TGTGCCAGCAGCCAAGATAGAAGGAACACTGAAGCTTTCTTT. Its translation: CASSQDRRNTEAFF.

The rearrangement uses TRBV29-1 and TRBJ1-2; 8 bases fit TRBD1. Germline CDR1 and CDR2: SQVTM and ANQGSEA. Unmatched junction bases numbered 4, after V lost 8 bases and J lost 2 bases. CDR3 size: 12 residues. CDR3 nucleotides: TGCAGCACAGGACAGGGCAACTATGGCTACACCTTC. Protein sequence: CSTGQGNYGYTF. Together with reference TRBV29-1 and TRBJ1-2, the CDR3 gives the full variable domain: SAVISQKPSRDICQRGTSLTIQCQVDSQVTMMFWYRQQPGQSLTLIATANQGSEATYESGFVIDKFPISRPNLTFSTLTVSNMSPEDSSIYLCSTGQGNYGYTFGSGTRLTVV.

This clonotype was observed a single time. Just one base apart from a much larger clone, this may be a read error. V is TRBV4-2 and J is TRBJ2-1; D is perhaps TRBD1 or TRBD2 (6 bases each). Trimming shortened V by 4 bases and J by 5 bases, and 9 bases separated the two germline ends. Germline loops: CDR1 LGHNA, CDR2 YNFKEQ. The CDR3 contains 13 residues. The CDR3 DNA reads as TGTGCCAGCAGCCGGGGGGCCGACAATGAGCAGTTCTTC. Translated: CASSRGADNEQFF.

This clonotype was seen only a few times. The chain joins TRBV5-5 to TRBJ1-5; D unresolved. Germline V CDR1 and CDR2: SGHKS, YYEKEE (reference sequence). CDR3 size: 15 residues. V was trimmed by 0 bases and J by 2 bases, leaving 9 bases between them. CDR3 DNA: TGTGCCAGCAGCTTGGTCGAATTGGGCAATCAGCCCCAGCATTTT. Its protein is CASSLVELGNQPQHF.

This clonotype showed up just a few times. The rearrangement links TRBV10-3 to TRBJ1-6; 7 bases fit TRBD1. The CDR3 runs 15 residues. CDR1 and CDR2 from the germline V gene are ENHRY and SYGVKD. V dropped 5 bases and J dropped 8; count of bases not matched to a gene: 9. As DNA, the CDR3 is TGTGCCATCAGTATCACAGGGGACTCAGATTCACCCCTCCACTTT. Translation: CAISITGDSDSPLHF.